Included here is one T cell receptor beta chain sequence, with context. The sample comes from a study of blood T cell repertoires in COVID-19. Study summary: There were acute and convalescent COVID-19 samples, and they came from the United States, Italy and Spain. PBMCs, B-cell-depleted T cells, or T cells provided the cDNA or gDNA that made up the material.

In the authors' methods: Nucleated cell counts were estimated from reference gene primer amplification. Only in-frame clones appear in the TCRdb table, and some are missing; sequencing was by immunoSEQ multiplex PCR. Clone size and V and J calls were adopted from that table, with D and trimming inferred from the DNA. Of some 250,000 clones in the sample, around 83% are singletons; the top ten hold roughly 5%. The sequenced sample was peripheral blood. The sequence was obtained from a man older than 75 with acute or convalescent COVID-19.

CDR3 sequence (DNA): TGCAGCGTTGAACTCGGGCTAGCGGAGTCCTACAATGAGCAGTTCTTC. Its translation: CSVELGLAESYNEQFF. The V and J genes are TRBV29-1 and TRBJ2-1, with 7 positions matching TRBD2. The CDR3 has 16 residues. Losses at the gene ends were 2 bases for V and 1 base for J; bases not matched to a gene: 8. From germline, CDR1 is SQVTM and CDR2 ANQGSEA.